This T cell receptor beta chain was found in a study of T cells after yellow fever vaccination. Study observations and caveats: Primary-vaccination clones mostly resurfaced post-booster (under 98% CD4, approximately 90% CD8). Contaminating bulk clonotypes could be abundant in FACS-sorted repertoires. A small proportion of clonotypes was detected in both the CD4 and CD8 compartments.

This clonotype showed up just a few times. The target antigen is unknown. As TCR cDNA was made by 5'RACE template switching, a universal primer site and UMIs were added. TCRdb re-analysed the 5' RACE reads in MiXCR, keeping a single row per CDR3 protein. The sample has 68,000 or so distinct CDR3 sequences, approximately 7% seen once. Germline V gives CDR1 LNHDA, CDR2 SQIVND (reference sequence). The CDR3 is made up of 12 amino acids. The V end was cut by 4 bases, the J end by 8 bases, with 9 bases between. The TCR sequence derives from a man aged 30 to 45 who received the YFV17D yellow fever vaccine. This specimen consisted of CD8+ T cells sorted from PBMCs, obtained 15 days after the yellow fever booster vaccination. The V gene is TRBV19, the J gene TRBJ2-1; no clear D gene. Written as DNA, the CDR3 is TGTGCCAGTAGTAACACGGTGTATGAGCAGTTCTTC. It is translated as CASSNTVYEQFF.